These 26 T cell receptor beta chains share one sample of origin, sequenced in a study of cytomegalovirus exposure and HLA in healthy donors. With 60 Vbeta and 13 Jbeta primers, the PCR was carried out. Repertoires were generated with immunoSEQ multiplex PCR, while TCRdb's copy carries only in-frame clones and drops some. The sample holds tens of thousands of clones; around 70% are singletons and the top ten take roughly a fifth. Material: PBMCs. These receptors all come from a man between 40 and 49 years old in good health and CMV-seropositive.

The genes are TRBV6-1 and TRBJ2-5, with a tentative D call TRBD1 (6 bases). The V and J ends lost 4 bases and 1 base respectively, with 13 bases between them. Germline V CDR1 and CDR2: MNHNS, SASEGT. The CDR3 has 15 residues. The CDR3 region is CASSVLTGTQETQYF. For the CDR3, the DNA is TGTGCCAGCAGTGTCCTCACAGGGACCCAAGAGACCCAGTACTTC.

The J gene is TRBJ1-4, the V gene TRBV30; D is perhaps TRBD1 (6 bases). There are 12 residues in the CDR3. Trimming took off 2 bases at V and 5 bases at J, with 6 bases between the two ends. Per the germline V gene, CDR1 is GTSNPN and CDR2 is SVGIG (reference sequence). CDR3: CAWSQGNEKLFF. As DNA, the CDR3 is TGTGCCTGGAGTCAGGGGAATGAAAAACTGTTTTTT.

The rearrangement joins TRBV27 to TRBJ1-1; D possibly corresponds to TRBD1 (5 bases). Germline V gene data show CDR1 as MNHEY and CDR2 as SMNVEV (reference sequence). The CDR3 is 14 amino acids. Trimming took 8 bases from V and 4 from J, leaving 17 bases between them. The CDR3 here is CASRQITGITEAFF. CDR3 in DNA: TGTGCCAGCCGCCAGATAACAGGTATCACTGAAGCTTTCTTT.

CDR3 amino acids: CASDTGVGYTF. The CDR3 DNA reads TGTGCCTCGGATACAGGGGTTGGCTACACCTTC. This sequence joins TRBV19 and TRBJ1-2; 7 nucleotides match TRBD1. Germline V gene data show CDR1 as LNHDA and CDR2 as SQIVND (reference sequence). The CDR3 length is 11 residues. Trimming at V came to 11 bases and at J to 7 bases, leaving 7 bases not matched to a gene.

The chain couples TRBV6-6 to TRBJ2-2; 9 bases map to TRBD1. With 6 bases clipped from V and 2 bases from J, the junction kept 4 bases outside the gene matches. The CDR3 extends over 15 amino acids. Germline values: CDR1 MNHNY, CDR2 SVGAGI (reference sequence). The CDR3 loop is CASRPGQGNTGELFF. The DNA of the CDR3 is TGTGCCAGCAGACCGGGACAGGGAAACACCGGGGAGCTGTTTTTT.

This clone has just a few counts. V and J are TRBV19 and TRBJ2-5; D gene uncertain. The length of the CDR3 is 13 residues. The V end was cut by 3 bases, the J end by 2 bases, with 7 bases between. Germline-derived CDR1 and CDR2 are LNHDA and SQIVND (reference sequence). CDR3: CASSMGRQETQYF. The CDR3 DNA reads as TGTGCCAGTAGTATGGGCCGTCAAGAGACCCAGTACTTC.

The chain links TRBV7-9 to TRBJ2-7; maybe TRBD1 (6 bases). The CDR3 loop spans 14 amino acids. Trimming stripped 3 bases from V and 2 bases from J, with 11 bases between. CDR1 and CDR2 (germline): SEHNR, FQNEAQ (reference sequence). This chain's CDR3 is CASSFPGDTYEQYF. CDR3 bases: TGTGCCAGCAGCTTTCCAGGGGACACCTACGAGCAGTACTTC.

The chain links TRBV5-1 to TRBJ1-1, with a tentative D call TRBD1 (6 bases). V was clipped by 3 bases and J by 1 base, with 13 bases between them. CDR1 and CDR2 (germline): SGHRS, YFSETQ. The CDR3 has 15 amino acids. The DNA of the CDR3 is TGCGCCAGCAGCTCCAGGGGAAGGGGGAACACTGAAGCTTTCTTT. Its protein is CASSSRGRGNTEAFF.

CDR3 bases: TGTGCCAGCAGTGAAATTATGCGGTCACCCCTCCACTTT. It translates to CASSEIMRSPLHF. The V call is TRBV6-1, the J call TRBJ1-6, with no clear D. The germline gives CDR1 MNHNS, CDR2 SASEGT. CDR3 length equals 13 residues. V lost 2 bases and J lost 10, with 9 bases in between.

V is TRBV6-6 and J is TRBJ1-1; TRBD1 is a possible D gene (6 bases). Trimming removed 6 bases from V and 6 bases from J, with 14 bases in between. The length of the CDR3 is 13 residues. The germline V gene encodes CDR1 MNHNY and CDR2 SVGAGI (reference sequence). The CDR3 nucleotides are TGTGCCAGCAGCAACACAGGGTTCCCTGAAGCTTTCTTT. This codes for CASSNTGFPEAFF.

V usage is TRBV28 and J usage is TRBJ1-1; TRBD1 is a possible D gene (6 bases). CDR1 and CDR2 from the germline V gene are MDHEN and SYDVKM. Trimming stripped 5 bases from V and 9 bases from J, with 10 bases between. The CDR3 contains 11 residues. The CDR3 here is CASSAGQKAFF. CDR3 sequence (DNA): TGTGCCAGCAGTGCCGGACAGAAAGCTTTCTTT.

V usage is TRBV9 and J usage is TRBJ1-1; no reliable D call. The CDR3 is 15 residues long. Germline CDR1 and CDR2: SGDLS and YYNGEE. The V end lost 5 bases, the J end lost 3 bases, and 17 bases lay between the germline ends. CDR3: CASRNMAEGDTEAFF. In DNA form, the CDR3 reads TGTGCCAGCAGGAATATGGCGGAGGGAGACACTGAAGCTTTCTTT.

The gene calls are TRBV7-9 and TRBJ1-5; TRBD1 aligns across 12 bases. The germline gives CDR1 SEHNR, CDR2 FQNEAQ (reference sequence). V gave up 5 bases and J gave up 8 bases; unmatched junction bases: 7. CDR3 length: 15 amino acids. The CDR3 region is CASSPDGTGGKPQHF. CDR3 nucleotide sequence: TGTGCCAGCAGCCCTGATGGGACAGGGGGCAAGCCCCAGCATTTT.

By proportion, this clone is medium-sized (0.01 to 0.1%). The chain joins TRBV6-5 to TRBJ2-1; D remains ambiguous. This CDR3 has 13 residues. The V gene lost 4 bases and the J gene lost 8 bases, with 12 bases spanning the gap. CDR1 MNHEY and CDR2 SVGAGI come from the germline V gene. CDR3: CASSSIHRDEQFF. The DNA for the CDR3 is TGTGCCAGCAGTTCAATTCACAGAGATGAGCAGTTCTTC.

V usage is TRBV5-8 and J usage is TRBJ1-4; 7 nucleotides line up with TRBD1. The CDR3 is 14 residues long. J lost 6 bases, V lost 5 bases, and 7 bases had no gene match. The germline V gene encodes CDR1 SGHTS and CDR2 YDEGEE. The CDR3 DNA is TGTGCCAGCAGGTTGACAGGGCTCGATGAAAAACTGTTTTTT. It specifies CASRLTGLDEKLFF.

V usage is TRBV5-6 and J usage is TRBJ2-6, with unresolved D. This CDR3 region has 15 residues. V was trimmed by 1 base and J by 3 bases, leaving 8 bases between them. The germline gives CDR1 SGHDT, CDR2 YYEEEE. CDR3 sequence: CASSLWAGGANVLTF. The DNA of the CDR3 is TGTGCCAGCAGCTTGTGGGCAGGTGGGGCCAACGTCCTGACTTTC.

The chain recombines TRBV10-3 with TRBJ1-1; TRBD1 might be the D (5 bases). This CDR3 spans 14 amino acids. The germline CDR1 and CDR2 sequences are ENHRY and SYGVKD. Trimming shortened V by 3 bases and J by 4 bases, and 12 bases separated the two germline ends. The CDR3 here is CAISDTGLGTEAFF. The CDR3 DNA sequence: TGTGCCATCAGTGATACGGGACTGGGCACTGAAGCTTTCTTT.

This clone was recorded a few times. The J gene is TRBJ1-2, the V gene TRBV9; a possible D gene is TRBD1 (6 bases). The CDR3 covers 14 residues. V was trimmed by 0 bases and J by 4 bases, leaving 10 bases between them. Per germline, CDR1 SGDLS and CDR2 YYNGEE. The CDR3 is CASSVEGVRYGYTF. The CDR3 region has the DNA TGTGCCAGCAGCGTAGAGGGGGTACGCTATGGCTACACCTTC.

The chain employs TRBV6-1 and TRBJ1-1; 10 nucleotides line up with TRBD1. Germline V lookup: CDR1 MNHNS, CDR2 SASEGT. CDR3 length: 15 residues. V shed 10 bases and J 3 bases; nucleotides not matched to a gene: 11. This CDR3 is CATTNPGQGYTEAFF. Written as DNA, the CDR3 is TGTGCCACCACCAACCCGGGACAGGGGTACACTGAAGCTTTCTTT.

The genes are TRBV10-3 and TRBJ2-3; D uncertain. The CDR3 loop spans 14 amino acids. The V end lost 4 bases, the J end lost 2 bases, and 10 bases lay between the germline ends. Looked up from germline, CDR1 is ENHRY and CDR2 is SYGVKD. Written as DNA, the CDR3 is TGTGCCATCAGTGGGCCTCTTTCCACAGATACGCAGTATTTT. This sequence encodes CAISGPLSTDTQYF.

This clone showed up just once. The V gene is TRBV5-6, the J gene TRBJ1-1; possibly TRBD1 for D (5 bases). This CDR3 comprises 13 residues. Trimming shortened V by 4 bases and J by 3 bases, and 10 bases separated the two germline ends. Germline values: CDR1 SGHDT, CDR2 YYEEEE. In nucleotides, the CDR3 is TGTGCCAGCAGCCTAAGGACACACACTGAAGCTTTCTTT. It encodes CASSLRTHTEAFF.

The genes are TRBV18 and TRBJ2-5; 14 nucleotides align to TRBD2. CDR1 is KGHSH and CDR2 is LQKENI in the germline V gene. CDR3 size: 15 residues. The J segment lost 2 bases and the V segment lost 5 bases, leaving 1 base of the junction unmatched. Here the CDR3 reads CASSGLAGGQETQYF. CDR3 in DNA: TGTGCCAGCTCAGGACTAGCGGGGGGTCAAGAGACCCAGTACTTC.

This clone was detected only a few times. The gene calls are TRBV2 and TRBJ2-1; TRBD2 matches 9 bases. The junction had 7 bases not matched to a gene; V was cut back by 6 bases and J by 4 bases. The CDR3 totals 15 residues. From germline, CDR1 is SNHLY and CDR2 FYNNEI. CDR3 loop: CASRTERGAYNEQFF. In DNA form, the CDR3 reads TGTGCCAGCAGAACGGAGCGGGGGGCTTACAATGAGCAGTTCTTC.

This clone was observed once. V gene TRBV7-9 combines with J gene TRBJ1-6; possibly TRBD1 for D (5 bases). The CDR3 totals 15 residues. The V end was cut by 4 bases, the J end by 6 bases, with 13 bases between. Germline assignment: CDR1 SEHNR and CDR2 FQNEAQ (reference sequence). The CDR3 is CASSSTDRINSPLHF. CDR3 in DNA: TGTGCCAGCAGCTCTACCGACAGAATTAATTCACCCCTCCACTTT.

This clone was observed a handful of times. The chain employs TRBV5-4 and TRBJ2-2, with D unresolved. V was clipped by 0 bases and J by 3 bases, with 6 bases between them. The CDR3 runs 14 residues. Germline-derived CDR1 and CDR2 are SGHNT and YYREEE (reference sequence). In DNA form, the CDR3 reads TGTGCCAGCAGCTTGGCGGTGGACACCGGGGAGCTGTTTTTT. Protein sequence: CASSLAVDTGELFF.

The gene calls are TRBV5-4 and TRBJ1-1; TRBD1 matches 9 bases. CDR1 is SGHNT and CDR2 is YYREEE in the germline V gene (reference sequence). The ends lost 0 bases at V and 5 bases at J; junction bases unmatched: 2. The CDR3 has 14 amino acids. Written as DNA, the CDR3 is TGTGCCAGCAGCTTGGACAGGGGGCAAACTGAAGCTTTCTTT. Amino acids: CASSLDRGQTEAFF.